The entry that follows covers one T cell receptor beta chain sequence. Its antigen is unidentified. It was with 60 Vbeta and 13 Jbeta primers that the PCR ran. The repertoire was sequenced with immunoSEQ multiplex PCR; TCRdb's copy has only in-frame clones and lacks some. The sample lists 110,000 to 150,000 clones, 76% occurring once. CDR1 is MNHEY and CDR2 is SVGAGI in the germline V gene. The V end lost 3 bases, the J end lost 0 bases, and 6 bases lay between the germline ends. This CDR3 has 15 residues. This sample was included in a study of cytomegalovirus exposure and HLA in healthy donors. General study results and limits: In a later analysis, a genetic analysis reported fewer productive-TCR N-insertions in an Asian-associated ancestry cluster than the cohort average.

Sequencing was done on a sample of PBMCs. The chain couples TRBV6-5 to TRBJ2-6, with a weak D call TRBD2 (5 bases). The sequence was obtained from a woman between 40 and 50 years old in good health and CMV-seronegative. The DNA of the CDR3 is TGTGCCAGCAGTTATGAGGGCTCTGGGGCCAACGTCCTGACTTTC. The encoded protein is CASSYEGSGANVLTF.